This TCR beta chain originates from a study of T cell changes during pregnancy in multiple sclerosis. Sequencing was performed with immunoSEQ multiplex PCR; in TCRdb, only in-frame clones are kept and a portion is missing. The sample lists about 67,000 clones; 80% to 95% were seen once. The CDR3 is made up of 16 amino acids. V was pared by 5 bases and J by 5 bases, with 12 bases of the junction left unmatched. CDR1 and CDR2 from the germline V gene are SGHAT and FQNNGV. Sequenced material: peripheral blood, taken in the second trimester of pregnancy. This clonotype originated in a female donor with multiple sclerosis, enrolled in a pregnancy study. The chain joins TRBV11-2 to TRBJ2-7; TRBD1 aligns across 10 bases. The CDR3 region is CASSLTPGQGNHEQYF. Here the CDR3 DNA reads TGTGCCAGCAGCCTCACCCCGGGACAGGGGAACCACGAGCAGTACTTC.